These 7 T cell receptor beta chains share one sample of origin, sequenced in a study of CXCR3-negative and CXCR3-positive naive CD8 T cells. UMI-labeled 5' RACE yielded the TRB cDNA libraries. TCRdb processed the 5' RACE reads again and assigns one entry to each CDR3 protein, with no DNA. This sample's clone table lists 92,000 or so distinct CDR3 sequences. Sequenced sample: naive CXCR3- CD8+ T cells from blood. As to subset: CD45RO-CCR7+CD27+CD95- naive CD8+ T cells lacking CXCR3 (TNR3-). All receptors come from a human donor in good health. Some clones in this sample may be carry-over from other donors' samples.

The chain employs TRBV5-6 and TRBJ2-2; TCRdb's D call of TRBD2 is untestable without DNA. The CDR3 length is 17 residues. Germline CDR1 is SGHDT and CDR2 is YYEEEE. This CDR3 reads CASSIGTSGWNTGELFF. Variable domain in full (rest from reference TRBV5-6 and TRBJ2-2): DAGVTQSPTHLIKTRGQQVTLRCSPKSGHDTVSWYQQALGQGPQFIFQYYEEEERQRGNFPDRFSGHQFPNYSSELNVNALLLGDSALYLCASSIGTSGWNTGELFFGEGSRLTVL.

The gene calls are TRBV5-1 and TRBJ2-1; checking the TCRdb D call of TRBD1 is not possible without DNA. The CDR3 loop spans 16 amino acids. The germline CDR1 and CDR2 sequences are SGHRS and YFSETQ. The CDR3 reads CASSSWLGGAKNEQFF.

J is TRBJ1-1 and V is TRBV7-9. Germline CDR1 SEHNR, CDR2 FQNEAQ (reference sequence). The CDR3 sequence is 12 residues long. Here the CDR3 reads CASSVVNTEAFF.

The V and J genes are TRBV29-1 and TRBJ2-2. Germline lookup yields CDR1 SQVTM and CDR2 ANQGSEA. The CDR3 has 12 amino acids. CDR3: CSVDTRTGELFF.

This chain joins TRBV6-1 and TRBJ2-7. Germline V gene sequence: CDR1 MNHNS, CDR2 SASEGT. The CDR3 spans 14 residues. The CDR3: CASSELGSSYEQYF.

The chain recombines TRBV7-9 with TRBJ2-7; TCRdb gives TRBD1 as the D gene, but with no DNA this cannot be confirmed. This CDR3 comprises 15 residues. The germline gives CDR1 SEHNR, CDR2 FQNEAQ (reference sequence). CDR3: CASSPNWDRDFMQYF.

The chain combines TRBV6-2 or TRBV6-3 with TRBJ2-1; TCRdb picks TRBD1, but there is no DNA to check that call. CDR1 MNHEY and CDR2 SVGEGT come from the germline V gene. The length of the CDR3 is 13 residues. Here the CDR3 reads CASSYSGAREQFF.